Sequencing of this T cell receptor (beta chain) was carried out in a study of beta chain features in type 1 diabetes. Whole-study results and caveats: Shorter TCRB CDR3s, moderately but significantly so, were found in Type 1 diabetes patients in all four CD4+ subsets. Sampled from patients, naive, central memory and Treg TCRB repertoires appeared more similar than those sampled from healthy donors. Type 1 diabetes patients had VDJ junctions that carried fewer insertions and more deletions.

CDR3 length: 15 amino acids. The ends were cut back, 7 bases at V and 6 bases at J, with 19 bases in the middle. Germline values: CDR1 MNHNS, CDR2 SASEGT. Every donor had blood drawn once into heparin, roughly 100 mL on average. Populations obtained by sorting all exceeded 98% purity. A word on this clone: Its antigen is not identified.

Expressed TCRB transcripts were sequenced after all isolated RNA was converted to cDNA. TCRdb keeps only in-frame clones here, not all; method: immunoSEQ multiplex PCR. The sample carries 250,000 to 350,000 clones, 14% recorded once. The sequencing input was naive CD4+ T cells from blood. This receptor was identified in a man aged 30 to 39 with type 1 diabetes. The V and J genes are TRBV6-1 and TRBJ1-5; possible D gene TRBD1, 5 bases. The CDR3 DNA follows: TGTGCCAGCACTGAGGTGTCAGGGTTAATTCAGCCCCAGCATTTT. Protein: CASTEVSGLIQPQHF.